This entry concerns a single T cell receptor beta chain. This entry is derived from a study of T cells in tuberculosis. Adolescents were screened for latent TB by skin test and IGRA. Clones were read by immunoSEQ multiplex PCR, and TCRdb kept only the in-frame ones, dropping some. The table includes about 43,000 clones, 90% to 95% detected once. The source of this sequence is a donor aged 10-29 years with latent tuberculosis or without tuberculosis infection. Some clones in this sample may be carry-over from other donors' samples. Sequenced input: PBMCs.

CDR3 sequence (DNA): TGTGCCAGCAGCTTCGATAAGGCGGGAGGGCGGGATACGCAGTATTTT. Amino acids: CASSFDKAGGRDTQYF. The chain carries TRBV5-4 and TRBJ2-3, with 9 bases matching TRBD2. After removal of 2 bases from V and 6 bases from J, the junction contained 10 bases not matched to a gene. This CDR3 spans 16 amino acids. The germline CDR1 and CDR2 sequences are SGHNT and YYREEE (reference sequence). Drawing the rest from reference TRBV5-4 and TRBJ2-3, the complete variable domain is ETGVTQSPTHLIKTRGQQVTLRCSSQSGHNTVSWYQQALGQGPQFIFQYYREEENGRGNFPPRFSGLQFPNYSSELNVNALELDDSALYLCASSFDKAGGRDTQYFGPGTRLTVL.